The 24 T cell receptor beta chains listed next were all sequenced from one sample in a study of blood T cell repertoires in COVID-19. Profiling relied on immunoSEQ multiplex PCR, and the TCRdb table lists in-frame clones only, not all of them. The sample carries more than 90,000 clones, about 71% recorded once. The source material was peripheral blood. The receptors come from an older woman in a cohort sampled during active or convalescent COVID-19.

The gene calls are TRBV7-9 and TRBJ2-3, with 8 positions matching TRBD1. Germline assignment: CDR1 SEHNR and CDR2 FQNEAQ (reference sequence). The CDR3 has 18 residues. J gave up 5 bases and V 5 bases, and 18 bases lay outside the gene matches. The CDR3 protein is CASSTGQGDAPLQDTQYF. DNA for the CDR3: TGTGCCAGCAGCACCGGACAGGGTGATGCACCCCTCCAAGATACGCAGTATTTT.

The table lists this clone with many counts. The CDR3 bases are TGTGCCACCAGCAAACTGCGGATCCTCAGCCAAGAGACCCAGTACTTC. Encoded protein: CATSKLRILSQETQYF. This chain joins TRBV15 and TRBJ2-5; D is uncertain. V dropped 4 bases and J dropped 1 base, with 16 bases sitting between them. The germline V gene has CDR1 LNHNV and CDR2 YYDKDF (reference sequence). The CDR3 is made up of 16 amino acids. Filled out from reference TRBV15 and TRBJ2-5, the complete variable domain reads DAMVIQNPRYQVTQFGKPVTLSCSQTLNHNVMYWYQQKSSQAPKLLFHYYDKDFNNEADTPDNFQSRRPNTSFCFLDIRSPGLGDTAMYLCATSKLRILSQETQYFGPGTRLLVL.

CDR3 DNA: TGTGCCAGTAGTATGGGTGGAAGACAGGGGTATCGAAACGAAAAACTGTTTTTT. As protein: CASSMGGRQGYRNEKLFF. The chain employs TRBV19 and TRBJ1-4; 8 bases map to TRBD1. Germline-derived CDR1 and CDR2 are LNHDA and SQIVND (reference sequence). The CDR3 runs to 18 residues. V lost 3 bases and J lost 8; bases outside the gene matches: 17. Variable domain in full (rest from reference TRBV19 and TRBJ1-4): DGGITQSPKYLFRKEGQNVTLSCEQNLNHDAMYWYRQDPGQGLRLIYYSQIVNDFQKGDIAEGYSVSREKKESFPLTVTSAQKNPTAFYLCASSMGGRQGYRNEKLFFGSGTQLSVL.

The chain has TRBV27 and TRBJ1-1; D is undetermined. Germline CDR1 reads MNHEY; CDR2 reads SMNVEV (reference sequence). The V end was cut by 7 bases, the J end by 4 bases, with 10 bases between. There are 12 residues in the CDR3. The chain's CDR3 is CASIDSGTEAFF. CDR3 DNA sequence: TGTGCCAGCATTGATAGCGGCACTGAAGCTTTCTTT.

V gene TRBV29-1 combines with J gene TRBJ2-7, with D possibly matching TRBD1 (5 bases). There are 13 residues in the CDR3. Trimming stripped 4 bases from V and 4 bases from J, with 14 bases between. In germline, CDR1 is SQVTM, CDR2 ANQGSEA. The CDR3 loop reads CSVGEFGAYEQYF. CDR3 bases: TGCAGCGTTGGGGAATTTGGGGCATACGAGCAGTACTTC.

This clone was observed a handful of times. J is TRBJ2-2 and V is TRBV27; perhaps TRBD1 as D (6 bases). The CDR3 extends over 15 amino acids. Germline lookup yields CDR1 MNHEY and CDR2 SMNVEV (reference sequence). Trimming shortened V by 6 bases and J by 2 bases, and 13 bases separated the two germline ends. The CDR3 loop is CASSRRQVNTGELFF. The CDR3 DNA follows: TGTGCCAGCAGCCGCCGACAGGTCAACACCGGGGAGCTGTTTTTT.

The V and J genes are TRBV5-1 and TRBJ2-3; TRBD1 agrees at 7 bases. V lost 2 bases to trimming and J lost 2 bases; unmatched junction nucleotides: 5. Germline lookup yields CDR1 SGHRS and CDR2 YFSETQ. This CDR3 is 15 amino acids long. CDR3 amino acids: CASSLGDRDTDTQYF. In DNA form, the CDR3 reads TGCGCCAGCAGCTTAGGGGACAGAGACACAGATACGCAGTATTTT.

This clone was detected only a few times. The rearrangement links TRBV9 to TRBJ1-6; TRBD1 might be the D (6 bases). Germline CDR1 and CDR2: SGDLS and YYNGEE. CDR3 length equals 15 residues. With 3 bases removed from V and 9 bases from J, the gap between germline ends came to 16 bases. The CDR3 DNA reads TGTGCCAGCAGCGCAACAGTGGGGGCAGGTTCACCCCTCCACTTT. It translates to CASSATVGAGSPLHF.

In its sample, this clone is medium-sized. The V call is TRBV5-6, the J call TRBJ2-5, with D tentatively TRBD1 (5 bases). The germline gives CDR1 SGHDT, CDR2 YYEEEE. V was pared by 1 base and J by 3 bases, with 10 bases between. CDR3 length equals 14 residues. The CDR3 here is CASSLFIREETQYF. The CDR3 DNA reads TGTGCCAGCAGCTTGTTCATCAGGGAAGAGACCCAGTACTTC.

This clone was picked up a small number of times. V and J are TRBV9 and TRBJ1-2; D is possibly TRBD1 (6 bases). Germline CDR1 SGDLS, CDR2 YYNGEE. The CDR3 length is 16 residues. V lost 2 bases to trimming and J lost 1 base, with 15 bases between them. This chain's CDR3 is CASSVVGASLNYGYTF. The CDR3 coding sequence is TGTGCCAGCAGCGTGGTGGGGGCTAGCCTTAACTATGGCTACACCTTC.

This chain uses TRBV30 with TRBJ1-6, with D tentatively TRBD1 (5 bases). Germline loops: CDR1 GTSNPN, CDR2 SVGIG (reference sequence). The CDR3 is 13 amino acids. V lost 1 base, J lost 4 bases, and 5 bases lay in between. CDR3 sequence reads: CAWSGQYNSPLHF. CDR3 sequence (DNA): TGTGCCTGGAGTGGACAGTATAATTCACCCCTCCACTTT.

The chain carries TRBV6-2 or TRBV6-3 and TRBJ1-2, with D possibly being TRBD1 (6 bases). CDR3 size: 13 residues. Trimming cost V 2 bases and J 2 bases, with 6 bases left between them. Germline CDR1 is MNHEY and CDR2 is SVGEGT. This chain's CDR3 is CASSYGTNYGYTF. The CDR3 DNA follows: TGTGCCAGCAGTTACGGGACAAACTATGGCTACACCTTC.

The rearrangement links TRBV12-3 or TRBV12-4 to TRBJ2-3; 8 bases align to TRBD1. V lost 8 bases and J lost 6; bases outside the gene matches: 4. This CDR3 comprises 12 residues. The CDR3 nucleotides read TGTGCCAGCGACAGGGGCGGGGATACGCAGTATTTT. Amino acids: CASDRGGDTQYF.

The V call is TRBV5-6, the J call TRBJ1-2, with D unresolved. V shed 2 bases and J shed 8 bases, with 13 bases lying between them. This CDR3 is built from 13 residues. The germline CDR1 and CDR2 sequences are SGHDT and YYEEEE. CDR3 DNA sequence: TGTGCCAGCAGCTTCGGGGATTTGGGAGGCTACACCTTC. Amino acids: CASSFGDLGGYTF.

The table lists this clone with many counts. The rearrangement joins TRBV6-1 to TRBJ1-1, with TRBD1 identical over 8 bases. CDR3 length equals 17 residues. Germline trimming cut 3 bases from V and 3 bases from J; bases unmatched to any gene: 12. Germline V lookup: CDR1 MNHNS, CDR2 SASEGT. The CDR3 DNA sequence: TGTGCCAGCAGTGATTTGGCAGGGGGCTTGGGTTACACTGAAGCTTTCTTT. It is translated as CASSDLAGGLGYTEAFF.

J is TRBJ2-5 and V is TRBV9; 9 nucleotides agree with TRBD1. The CDR3 is 18 amino acids. CDR1 SGDLS and CDR2 YYNGEE come from the germline V gene. Trimming at V came to 5 bases and at J to 1 base, leaving 15 bases not matched to a gene. The chain's CDR3 is CASSPPAGTGIGQETQYF. As DNA, the CDR3 is TGTGCCAGCAGTCCTCCCGCCGGGACAGGGATTGGCCAAGAGACCCAGTACTTC. Variable domain in full (rest from reference TRBV9 and TRBJ2-5): DSGVTQTPKHLITATGQRVTLRCSPRSGDLSVYWYQQSLDQGLQFLIQYYNGEERAKGNILERFSAQQFPDLHSELNLSSLELGDSALYFCASSPPAGTGIGQETQYFGPGTRLLVL.

The chain carries TRBV4-2 and TRBJ2-7; 13 nucleotides line up with TRBD2. J lost 1 base, V lost 2 bases, and 2 bases had no gene match. The CDR3 consists of 16 residues. Germline V gives CDR1 LGHNA, CDR2 YNFKEQ. CDR3 sequence: CASSQTSGGASYEQYF. For the CDR3, the DNA is TGTGCCAGCAGCCAAACTAGCGGGGGGGCGTCCTACGAGCAGTACTTC.

The chain joins TRBV6-6 to TRBJ2-3; no clear D gene. The CDR3 loop spans 12 amino acids. The V end was cut by 5 bases, the J end by 4 bases, with 7 bases between. The germline V gene encodes CDR1 MNHNY and CDR2 SVGAGI (reference sequence). CDR3 in amino acids: CASSSVADTQYF. The CDR3 DNA follows: TGTGCCAGCAGTAGTGTAGCAGATACGCAGTATTTT.

The J gene is TRBJ1-4, the V gene TRBV21-1; the D segment call TRBD1 is taken from the table without a DNA check. TRBV21-1 is given as a pseudogene. This CDR3 has 21 residues. This chain's CDR3 is CASSTRTGPEPNKQIGEKLFF. The CDR3 nucleotides are TGTGCCAGCAGCACCAGGACAGGGCCAGAACCAAATAAGCAGATTGGTGAAAAACTGTTTTTT.

This clone occurred many times. The genes are TRBV19 and TRBJ1-2, with 8 nucleotides matching TRBD1. Germline assignment: CDR1 LNHDA and CDR2 SQIVND (reference sequence). The CDR3 has 13 residues. V was clipped by 7 bases and J by 7 bases; unmatched bases: 8. CDR3 in DNA: TGTGCCAGTACCCTAGACAGGGGCTCTGGCTACACCTTC. Amino acids: CASTLDRGSGYTF.

The CDR3 region has the DNA TGCAGCGTTGTTTCTGCTAGCGGGGGGCGCACAGATACGCAGTATTTT. The encoded protein is CSVVSASGGRTDTQYF. The rearrangement links TRBV29-1 to TRBJ2-3; 11 nucleotides match TRBD2. The V segment lost 4 bases and the J segment 1 base; nucleotides outside the gene matches: 7. Germline CDR1 and CDR2: SQVTM and ANQGSEA. CDR3 length equals 16 residues.

J is TRBJ1-6 and V is TRBV3-1 (or the pseudogene TRBV3-2); D is perhaps TRBD1 (5 bases). The V end lost 6 bases, the J end lost 5 bases, and 14 bases lay between the germline ends. From germline, CDR1 is LGHDT and CDR2 YNNKEL (reference sequence). This CDR3 contains 15 residues. CDR3 amino acids: CASRIGRGNNSPLHF. The CDR3 DNA reads as TGTGCCAGCAGAATCGGGAGGGGTAATAATTCACCCCTCCACTTT.

The chain carries TRBV7-9 and TRBJ2-1, with 7 bases that match TRBD1. V shed 6 bases, J shed 7 bases, and the junction held 12 bases outside the gene matches. The CDR3 covers 15 residues. The germline gives CDR1 SEHNR, CDR2 FQNEAQ (reference sequence). CDR3 residues: CASRSPGQPKNEQFF. The DNA for the CDR3 is TGTGCCAGCAGGTCCCCGGGACAGCCGAAGAATGAGCAGTTCTTC.

The chain recombines TRBV5-5 with TRBJ1-4; possible D gene TRBD1, 6 bases. Germline CDR1 SGHKS, CDR2 YYEKEE (reference sequence). The CDR3 covers 15 residues. The V end lost 4 bases, the J end lost 2 bases, and 12 bases lay between the germline ends. CDR3 region: CASSPRGATNEKLFF. In DNA form, the CDR3 reads TGTGCCAGCAGCCCCCGGGGGGCGACTAATGAAAAACTGTTTTTT. Drawing the rest from reference TRBV5-5 and TRBJ1-4, the complete variable domain is DAGVTQSPTHLIKTRGQQVTLRCSPISGHKSVSWYQQVLGQGPQFIFQYYEKEERGRGNFPDRFSARQFPNYSSELNVNALLLGDSALYLCASSPRGATNEKLFFGSGTQLSVL.